This is a list of T cell receptor beta chains from one sample in a study of shared clonotypes between healthy human individuals. Assay: immunoSEQ multiplex PCR; the TCRdb copy retains only in-frame clones and omits some. The profile shows around 1 million clones, over 75% of them singletons. The sequenced material came from memory CD4+ T cells sorted from blood. The receptor source for this set is a man younger than 35 in good health. Each CDR3 is given with its conserved first and last residue. D genes are given only for firm matches. Rows give clone size only sometimes, using once, few, many, or a class for an expanded clone.

TRBV6-4	once	TRBD1	TRBJ2-2	TGTGCCAGCAGCGGACAGGGGGGTACCGGGGAGCTGTTTTTT	CASSGQGGTGELFF
TRBV2	NA	NA	TRBJ2-7	TGTGCCAGCACGCGCTCCTACGAGCAGTACTTC	CASTRSYEQYF
TRBV18	NA	NA	TRBJ2-5	TGTGCCAGCTCACCACGGGAACAAGAGACCCAGTACTTC	CASSPREQETQYF
TRBV5-1	NA	NA	TRBJ2-5	TGCGCCAGCAGCTTGGCCTTGGGGGGCCAAGAGACCCAGTACTTC	CASSLALGGQETQYF
TRBV15	NA	TRBD1	TRBJ2-3	TGTGCCACCAATAACAGGGGAAAAACAGATACGCAGTATTTT	CATNNRGKTDTQYF
TRBV10-2	NA	NA	TRBJ1-2	TGCGCCAGCAGTGACTCCACTACATCCTATGGCTACACCTTC	CASSDSTTSYGYTF
TRBV6-5	few	TRBD1	TRBJ1-2	TGTGCCAGCAGTTCGGGACAGGGTCCTAACTATGGCTACACCTTC	CASSSGQGPNYGYTF
TRBV12-5	NA	NA	TRBJ1-2	TGTGCTAGTGGGCGGGGGAGCAACTATGGCTACACCTTC	CASGRGSNYGYTF
TRBV7-9	NA	NA	TRBJ1-1	TGTGCCAGCAGGACAGAGATGAACACTGAAGCTTTCTTT	CASRTEMNTEAFF
TRBV12-5	NA	NA	TRBJ2-3	TGTGCTAGTGGTCCCGGAGGGGATACGCAGTATTTT	CASGPGGDTQYF
TRBV5-1	NA	TRBD1	TRBJ1-2	TGCGCCAGCAGCGTTTCAGGGGGCCACTATGGCTACACCTTC	CASSVSGGHYGYTF
TRBV7-9	NA	TRBD1	TRBJ1-2	TGTGCCAGCAGCTTTGGGGGGACAGCGTCTAACTATGGCTACACCTTC	CASSFGGTASNYGYTF
TRBV2	NA	NA	TRBJ2-2	TGTGCCAGCTCCTTATGGGGCGGCACCGGGGAGCTGTTTTTT	CASSLWGGTGELFF
TRBV6-1	NA	NA	TRBJ2-7	TGTGCCAGCAGTGAAGAGGTCGAGCAGTACTTC	CASSEEVEQYF
TRBV30	NA	NA	TRBJ2-1	TGTGCCTGGACCGGGCAATTCTACAATGAGCAGTTCTTC	CAWTGQFYNEQFF
TRBV5-4	once	TRBD2	TRBJ2-3	TGTGCCAGCAGCTGGACTAGCGGGAGTATGGGTACAGATACGCAGTATTTT	CASSWTSGSMGTDTQYF
TRBV6-5	NA	NA	TRBJ1-4	TGTGCCAGCCGAAGGAGGGGGGGCGGTGAAAAACTGTTTTTT	CASRRRGGGEKLFF
TRBV11-2	NA	NA	TRBJ2-3	TGTGCCAGCAGCTTAGCGGTGATGGGGACAGATACGCAGTATTTT	CASSLAVMGTDTQYF
TRBV28	NA	NA	TRBJ2-7	TGTGCCAGCAGCGAAACCCCTGTCTACGAGCAGTACTTC	CASSETPVYEQYF
TRBV18	NA	NA	TRBJ1-5	TGTGCCAGCTCACCGGGGGGTACCGGGCAGCCCCAGCATTTT	CASSPGGTGQPQHF
TRBV6-6	NA	NA	TRBJ1-6	TGTGCCAGCAGCCCTGGACGGGGTAATTCACCCCTCCACTTT	CASSPGRGNSPLHF
TRBV6-5	NA	TRBD1	TRBJ2-7	TGTGCCAGCAGACAATCGAAGCCAGGGGGCGAGCAGTACTTC	CASRQSKPGGEQYF
TRBV2	NA	NA	TRBJ1-2	TGTGCCAGCACCGGGGACGCCGGCGATAACTATGGCTACACCTTC	CASTGDAGDNYGYTF